The rows below give T cell receptor beta chains drawn from one sample of a study of T cells after yellow fever vaccination. A single record per CDR3 protein comes from TCRdb applying MiXCR to the 5' RACE reads. The sample lists a few hundred thousand distinct CDR3 sequences, roughly 7% seen once, with about 18% in the top ten. The sample here was PBMCs, taken roughly 46 days after the first yellow fever vaccination. All receptors come from a man aged 18-30 years who received the YFV17D yellow fever vaccine. CDR3s include the opening cysteine and the closing phenylalanine or tryptophan. D genes are given only for firm matches. The size field is filled for only some rows; it gives once, few, many or a size class.

NA,TRBJ1-1,TRBV18,NA,TGTGCCAGCTCACCGGGGGGGCAGGACACTGAAGCTTTCTTT,CASSPGGQDTEAFF
NA,TRBJ2-3,TRBV3-1,NA,TGTGCCAGCAGCCAAAGAGGGACCCATTCAGAGCAGTATTTT,CASSQRGTHSEQYF
NA,TRBJ1-1,TRBV19,few,TGTGCCAGTCTCGGGCTCACGAACACTGAAGCTTTCTTT,CASLGLTNTEAFF
NA,TRBJ1-5,TRBV15,NA,TGTGCCACCAGCGGGGCGATAGGTAGCAATCAGCCCCAGCATTTT,CATSGAIGSNQPQHF
NA,TRBJ2-7,TRBV20-1,NA,TGCAGTGCTAGAGATGGTGCAGGCCTACCCTACGAGCAGTACTTC,CSARDGAGLPYEQYF
NA,TRBJ1-4,TRBV20-1,few,TGCAGTGCTAGTTCGGGGGCCGACCGCGGGGAAAAACTGTTTTTT,CSASSGADRGEKLFF
TRBD1,TRBJ1-1,TRBV4-2,few,TGTGCCAGCAGCCCGAACAGGGGGCTCACTGAAGCTTTCTTT,CASSPNRGLTEAFF
NA,TRBJ2-2,TRBV5-1,many,TGCGCCAGCAGCTTCCCTTGGTCCAACACCGGGGAGCTGTTTTTT,CASSFPWSNTGELFF
NA,TRBJ1-2,TRBV2,NA,TGTGCCAGTCAGGGGAGTGACCCTAACTATGGCTACACCTTC,CASQGSDPNYGYTF
TRBD1,TRBJ2-1,TRBV20-1,NA,TGCAGTGCTATAGGGGGCGCCGAGCAGTTCTTC,CSAIGGAEQFF
NA,TRBJ2-2,TRBV14,few,TGTGCCAGCAGCCTGAAAGGGGGAGCCGGGGAGCTGTTTTTT,CASSLKGGAGELFF
NA,TRBJ1-5,TRBV6-2/TRBV6-3,many,TGTGCCAGCAGTTACTCGGGAAGGGGCAATCAGCCCCAGCATTTT,CASSYSGRGNQPQHF
NA,TRBJ2-5,TRBV5-8,few,TGTGCCAGCAGCTTGGGCCGCCAGGGAGATTACCAAGAGACCCAGTACTTC,CASSLGRQGDYQETQYF
NA,TRBJ2-1,TRBV4-1,NA,TGCGCCAGCAGCCAAGATCTCCCGACCAGGGGTATCTTC,CASSQDLPTRGIF
NA,TRBJ2-2,TRBV2,few,TGTGCCAGCACCGGGTCATATAACACCGGGGAGCTGTTTTTT,CASTGSYNTGELFF
TRBD1,TRBJ1-1,TRBV6-1,NA,TGTGCCAGCAGACCGGGACAGGAGTTGTTCACTGAAGCTTTCTTT,CASRPGQELFTEAFF
NA,TRBJ2-1,TRBV28,many,TGTGCCAGCAGGTGGTACAATGAGCAGTTCTTC,CASRWYNEQFF
NA,TRBJ1-5,TRBV12-3/TRBV12-4,NA,TGTGCCAGCAGTTTCCCAGGGTTAAGCAATCAGCCCCAGCATTTT,CASSFPGLSNQPQHF
NA,TRBJ1-5,TRBV28,NA,TGTGCCGGCTCTGGGGGGCGCTGGCAGCCCCAGCATTTT,CAGSGGRWQPQHF
TRBD2,TRBJ2-4,TRBV7-9,few,TGTGCCAGCAGCACAGGGACTAGCGGGGGGGCGGCCATTCAGTACTTC,CASSTGTSGGAAIQYF
TRBD1,TRBJ1-2,TRBV2,NA,TGTGCCAGCGGGGGGGGACAGGGATTAAGGGGCTACACCTTC,CASGGGQGLRGYTF
NA,TRBJ1-2,TRBV18,few,TGTGCCAGCTCACCAGGGGGCGCGGAAGGTGCTGGCTACACCTTC,CASSPGGAEGAGYTF
NA,TRBJ1-5,TRBV15,NA,TGTGCCACCAGCACAGGGAATCAGCCCCAGCATTTT,CATSTGNQPQHF
NA,TRBJ2-1,TRBV6-5,many,TGTGCCAGCAGGGGACGCGGGGGCGACTACAATGAGCAGTTCTTC,CASRGRGGDYNEQFF
NA,TRBJ1-3,TRBV20-1,few,TGCAGTGCTAGAGACAGAGTAACTGGAAACACCATATATTTT,CSARDRVTGNTIYF
NA,TRBJ2-7,TRBV6-5,NA,TGTGCCAGCAGTTACGGGGCGTGGGCAAGTGGAGAGCAGTACTTC,CASSYGAWASGEQYF
TRBD2,TRBJ2-1,TRBV7-2,many,TGTGCCAGCAGCTTATTTGCGGCGGGGGGGCAGACTGAGCAGTTCTTC,CASSLFAAGGQTEQFF
NA,TRBJ2-1,TRBV7-9,NA,TGTGCCAGCAGCCCCTGGGGTGGATTGGGTTCCTTCAATGAGCAGTTCTTC,CASSPWGGLGSFNEQFF
NA,TRBJ2-1,TRBV7-9,many,TGTGCCAGCAGGGGAGGGGGAAATGAGCAGTTCTTC,CASRGGGNEQFF
NA,TRBJ2-1,TRBV5-1,few,TGCGCCAGCAGCATCTTGGACAATGAGCAGTTCTTC,CASSILDNEQFF
TRBD2,TRBJ2-1,TRBV10-2,NA,TGCGCCAGCAGTGATAGAGTAGCGGGGGGGCGGGGCTCCTACAATGAGCAGTTCTTC,CASSDRVAGGRGSYNEQFF
TRBD2,TRBJ2-1,TRBV7-6,NA,TGTGCCAGCAGCTTAGGTAGCGGGGGGGGTGAGCAGTTCTTC,CASSLGSGGGEQFF
NA,TRBJ2-2,TRBV4-2,few,TGTGCCAGCAGCCACCCCCAAGGAGGGGGCGACACCGGGGAGCTGTTTTTT,CASSHPQGGGDTGELFF
NA,TRBJ1-2,TRBV6-2/TRBV6-3,many,TGTGCCAGCACCTACGGCGGGGTCCCAAATTATGGCTACACCTTC,CASTYGGVPNYGYTF
NA,TRBJ2-3,TRBV9,many,TGTGCCAGCAGCGTAGCAACAGGGGAGGCAGATACGCAGTATTTT,CASSVATGEADTQYF